This T cell receptor beta chain emerged from a study of T-cell reconstitution after alpha-beta-depleted transplantation in children (dated by TCRdb to the mid-2010s). Regarding the study in general: T-cell immune reconstitution after TCRalphabeta/CD19-depleted allogeneic hematopoietic cell transplantation in children was quantitatively tracked in the study by means of TCR repertoire profiling.

Preparation of the library involved PCR. TCRdb records Illumina HiSeq 2500 as the sequencer. TCR library preparation used molecular barcoding, with unique molecular identifiers applied to normalize quantification of the TCRbeta repertoire. The raw public data were reprocessed by TCRdb itself: fastp quality trimming at Q25, MiXCR clonotype calling, in-frame beta chains only. Each CDR3 protein gets just one entry, which takes the most common genes and DNA from the rows behind it. Recorded for this sample are 490,000 or so distinct CDR3 sequences; 9.5% to 15% of them occurred a single time. Less than 6.5% of the sample goes to the ten largest clones. V is cut by 3 bases and J by 2 bases, and the space between the germline ends is 12 bases. CDR1 and CDR2, looked up from the germline V gene, are SGDLS and YYNGEE. The CDR3 contains 15 residues, cysteine and phenylalanine counted. Only the CDR3 region is kept as DNA, spanning 45 bases read in frame from base 1.

Details on this clonotype: Its antigen specificity is not known. No qualities accompany the bases; no much larger clone lies one base away.

The sample in question was PBMCs from the stem cell graft donor, obtained from the stem cell graft. The V and J genes are TRBV9 and TRBJ2-1, with TRBD2 tentatively as D gene (6 bases match). This TCR was recovered from a human donor who donated a stem cell graft to a child with combined immunodeficiency. The nucleotide sequence is TGTGCCAGCAGCGGTGGGGGGAGCCCCTACAATGAGCAGTTCTTC. Translated, it reads CASSGGGSPYNEQFF.